The source of this T cell receptor (beta chain) is a study of T cells after posttransplantation cyclophosphamide. Study-level findings and limits: TRB clonality was highly associated with recipient CMV seropositivity and reactivation. Later blood repertoires were often dominated by clones from the donor CD8+ memory compartment. Skin or GI-infiltrating T cells shared few TRB sequences with blood.

Repertoires were generated with immunoSEQ multiplex PCR, while TCRdb's copy carries only in-frame clones and drops some. The repertoire holds approximately 22,000 clones, with roughly 70% as singletons. Germline CDR1 SGHTA, CDR2 FQGNSA. The CDR3 sequence is 17 residues long. V shed 1 base and J 3 bases; nucleotides not matched to a gene: 6. The related graft donor's blood sample was taken on the day of bone marrow donation. As for this clone: Its target is unknown.

The rearrangement joins TRBV7-2 to TRBJ2-6, with 7 positions matching TRBD2. This receptor was taken from a woman aged 60-70 years in good health, CMV-negative, and a related stem cell transplant donor. The specimen was memory CD4+ T cells sorted from PBMCs. CDR3 sequence reads: CASSLVGGSGGANVLTF. CDR3 coding DNA: TGTGCCAGCAGCTTAGTGGGGGGGAGCGGTGGGGCCAACGTCCTGACTTTC. Full variable domain (missing parts from reference TRBV7-2 and TRBJ2-6): GAGVSQSPSNKVTEKGKDVELRCDPISGHTALYWYRQSLGQGLEFLIYFQGNSAPDKSGLPSDRFSAERTGGSVSTLTIQRTQQEDSAVYLCASSLVGGSGGANVLTFGAGSRLTVL.